The following is a T cell receptor (beta chain) sequence with its context. Its target is unknown. TCRdb analysed the RT-PCR reads with MiXCR anew, one entry per CDR3 protein. The table includes about 540,000 distinct CDR3 sequences, roughly 23% detected once. The source of the sample is a study of response to subunit inactivated influenza vaccine. Findings and caveats of the study: That few new T cells are recruited by each seasonal influenza vaccination was the authors' suggestion.

The CDR3 has 17 amino acids. Germline CDR1 reads SGHTA; CDR2 reads FQGNSA. The V and J ends lost 0 bases and 7 bases, in that order; junction bases with no gene match: 11. A further study also used this sample, focusing on T cells expressing NK-cell markers. That paper notes: Researchers built TCR beta cDNA using 5'RACE template switching with UMIs. In sorted CD3+CD56+NKG2C+, CD3+CD56+NKG2C- and CD3+CD56-NKG2C+ T cells, TCR beta repertoires were obtained. Dominant NKG2C+ clonotypes made up roughly 1.0-7.0% of CD8+ T cells in several donors. Leadership of the CD3+CD56-NKG2C+ fraction also belonged to these clonotypes in four donors.

Sequenced material: CD4+ T cells sorted from PBMCs, taken roughly 13 days after vaccination. The TCR sequence derives from a middle-aged man who received an inactivated influenza vaccine. The rearrangement joins TRBV7-2 to TRBJ2-3, with 9 bases identical to TRBD2. The CDR3 region is CASSLASLTSGRNTQYF. The CDR3 DNA reads TGTGCCAGCAGCTTAGCTAGTTTGACTAGCGGTCGTAATACGCAGTATTTT.